This T cell receptor (beta chain) was recorded in a study of blood T cells in healthy people across ages. With a J-beta primer mix and a sample-barcoded 5' primer, a second PCR ran about 6 to 11 cycles. A template-switch adaptor containing 12 random nucleotides labeled each cDNA molecule. TCRdb itself ran the 5' RACE reads through MiXCR, one entry per CDR3 protein. The sample lists approximately 880,000 distinct CDR3 sequences, approximately 49% seen once, with 10% to 15% in the top ten. The total RNA that was extracted per sample amounted to at least 5.5 micrograms. Note on this clonotype: The antigen remains unidentified.

Study findings and constraints: Across the age range, TCR beta diversity per million T cells fell in a roughly linear way.

The source is a man under 40 in good health. Sequencing was done on a sample of blood.

The CDR3 bases are TGTGCCAGCAGTGAATTCGCGGGGGGACTACAAGAGACCCAGTACTTC. It is translated as CASSEFAGGLQETQYF. V is TRBV6-1 and J is TRBJ2-5, with TRBD2 matching 8 bases. This CDR3 contains 16 residues. V was clipped by 2 bases and J by 2 bases; unmatched bases: 7. Per germline, CDR1 MNHNS and CDR2 SASEGT.